Presented here are 27 T cell receptor beta chains from one specimen sequenced in a study of response to subunit inactivated influenza vaccine. TCRdb reanalysed the RT-PCR reads using MiXCR and keeps one entry per CDR3 protein. Of about 650,000 distinct CDR3 sequences in the sample, around 16% were seen once. The source was PBMCs from blood, collected about 12 days after vaccination. Receptors originate from a man aged 50 to 60 who received an inactivated influenza vaccine.

The CDR3 sequence: CAWKETQPYEQYF. CDR3 DNA sequence: TGTGCCTGGAAGGAGACTCAACCCTACGAGCAGTACTTC. This chain links TRBV30 with TRBJ2-7; D is ambiguous. Germline CDR1 is GTSNPN and CDR2 is SVGIG (reference sequence). Trimming cost V 4 bases and J 2 bases, with 12 bases left between them. This CDR3 contains 13 residues. Based on the CDR3 plus reference TRBV30 and TRBJ2-7, the full variable domain is SQTIHQWPATLVQPVGSPLSLECTVEGTSNPNLYWYRQAAGRGLQLLFYSVGIGQISSEVPQNLSASRPQDRQFILSSKKLLLSDSGFYLCAWKETQPYEQYFGPGTRLTVT.

The sample holds a few counts of this clonotype. This chain joins TRBV12-3 or TRBV12-4 and TRBJ2-1; D possibly corresponds to TRBD2 (6 bases). V shed 5 bases and J shed 3 bases, with 26 bases lying between them. The length of the CDR3 is 19 residues. Here the CDR3 DNA reads TGTGCCAGCAGTCGTAATAGCGGCCCTCTGAGCCTGGGCTACAATGAGCAGTTCTTC. This sequence encodes CASSRNSGPLSLGYNEQFF.

This clonotype was detected many times. The genes are TRBV11-2 and TRBJ2-1; D gene uncertain. This CDR3 spans 16 amino acids. The germline CDR1 and CDR2 sequences are SGHAT and FQNNGV. Trimming shortened V by 1 base and J by 1 base, and 11 bases separated the two germline ends. The CDR3 sequence is CASSLVSNPSYNEQFF. CDR3 bases: TGTGCCAGCAGCTTAGTATCGAACCCGTCCTACAATGAGCAGTTCTTC.

The chain couples TRBV3-1 to TRBJ1-1; D is undetermined. In germline, CDR1 is LGHDT, CDR2 YNNKEL (reference sequence). The CDR3 has 13 residues. V was pared by 4 bases and J by 8 bases, with 14 bases between. DNA of the CDR3: TGTGCCAGCAGCCCGTCTAATTCGGGAGAAGCTTTCTTT. Its protein is CASSPSNSGEAFF.

This clonotype was counted a few times. The rearrangement links TRBV25-1 to TRBJ2-1, with 10 bases lining up with TRBD2. The CDR3 sequence is 17 residues long. Per the germline V gene, CDR1 is MGHDK and CDR2 is SYGVNS. J lost 4 bases, V lost 1 base, and 7 bases had no gene match. CDR3 coding DNA: TGTGCCAGCAGTGAATCTCGCCTAGCGGGAGTTTACAATGAGCAGTTCTTC. Amino acids: CASSESRLAGVYNEQFF.

The J gene is TRBJ2-5, the V gene TRBV20-1; D call uncertain. The CDR3 is 13 residues long. From germline, CDR1 is DFQATT and CDR2 SNEGSKA (reference sequence). Trimming shortened V by 2 bases and J by 1 base, and 8 bases separated the two germline ends. CDR3 residues: CSARSPVQETQYF. DNA for the CDR3: TGCAGTGCTAGATCCCCGGTCCAAGAGACCCAGTACTTC.

The chain links TRBV4-3 to TRBJ2-7; D might be TRBD2 (5 bases). CDR1 and CDR2 (germline): LGHNA, YSLEER. V was pared by 0 bases and J by 3 bases, with 12 bases between. The CDR3 sequence is 15 residues long. DNA for the CDR3: TGCGCCAGCAGCCAAGATAGTCCGGGAATCTACGAGCAGTACTTC. As protein: CASSQDSPGIYEQYF.

This chain links TRBV6-5 with TRBJ2-7; 8 bases match TRBD1. In germline, CDR1 is MNHEY, CDR2 SVGAGI. V lost 0 bases and J lost 6; bases outside the gene matches: 4. The CDR3 is 14 residues long. The CDR3 is CASSYSTTGVEQYF. CDR3 in DNA: TGTGCCAGCAGTTACTCTACGACAGGGGTCGAGCAGTACTTC.

This clonotype has only a few counts. The rearrangement links TRBV6-5 to TRBJ2-3; D not resolved. Trimming took 0 bases from V and 5 from J, leaving 9 bases between them. This CDR3 has 14 amino acids. Germline CDR1 reads MNHEY; CDR2 reads SVGAGI. Written as DNA, the CDR3 is TGTGCCAGCAGTTACTCGGGATATGGAGATACGCAGTATTTT. This codes for CASSYSGYGDTQYF.

This clonotype was picked up a small number of times. V and J are TRBV7-2 and TRBJ2-7; possibly TRBD2 for D (5 bases). Germline V gives CDR1 SGHTA, CDR2 FQGNSA. The CDR3 is made up of 12 amino acids. The V end was cut by 2 bases, the J end by 7 bases, with 9 bases between. The CDR3 DNA reads as TGTGCCAGCAGCTTATCGGGGTGGGAGCAGTACTTC. This codes for CASSLSGWEQYF.

The sample holds many counts of this clonotype. CDR3 sequence (DNA): TGTGCCAGCAGTCCCGGGACAGGGAACTCTGGGGCCAACGTCCTGACTTTC. Translation: CASSPGTGNSGANVLTF. V and J are TRBV27 and TRBJ2-6; TRBD1 matches 9 bases. Germline trimming cut 5 bases from V and 0 bases from J; bases unmatched to any gene: 5. The CDR3 is 17 amino acids. CDR1 is MNHEY, CDR2 SMNVEV, per germline (reference sequence).

This rearrangement joins TRBV6-1 to TRBJ2-3; maybe TRBD1 (6 bases). CDR1 and CDR2 (germline): MNHNS, SASEGT. CDR3 length: 15 residues. The V end lost 6 bases, the J end lost 2 bases, and 15 bases lay between the germline ends. DNA of the CDR3: TGTGCCAGCAGAAATAGACAGGATTACACAGATACGCAGTATTTT. It is translated as CASRNRQDYTDTQYF.

This clonotype has just a few counts. The chain combines TRBV5-6 with TRBJ2-5; TRBD2 matches 7 bases. The CDR3 contains 16 residues. The trim removed 2 bases at V and 1 base at J, leaving 8 bases unmatched. Germline V gene sequence: CDR1 SGHDT, CDR2 YYEEEE. The CDR3 loop reads CASSFPAGPFQETQYF. In nucleotides, the CDR3 is TGTGCCAGCAGCTTCCCAGCGGGGCCATTCCAAGAGACCCAGTACTTC.

This clonotype was seen repeatedly, ten times or more. The chain joins TRBV4-1 to TRBJ2-3; D is perhaps TRBD2 (5 bases). Germline assignment: CDR1 MGHRA and CDR2 YSYEKL. Trimming cost V 4 bases and J 5 bases, with 16 bases left between them. There are 15 residues in the CDR3. The CDR3 nucleotides are TGCGCCAGCAGCCGAGGGTCGGGAAGCGGAGATACGCAGTATTTT. Protein: CASSRGSGSGDTQYF.

This clonotype was seen a few times. The chain employs TRBV2 and TRBJ2-2; 9 nucleotides line up with TRBD2. Germline assignment: CDR1 SNHLY and CDR2 FYNNEI. This CDR3 region has 17 residues. The trim removed 3 bases at V and 0 bases at J, leaving 5 bases unmatched. The CDR3 DNA reads as TGTGCCAGCAGTGACGCGCGGGAGGGATCGAACACCGGGGAGCTGTTTTTT. This codes for CASSDAREGSNTGELFF.

With respect to this clonotype: A much larger clone sits a single nucleotide away, making a read error possible. This chain connects TRBV28 to TRBJ1-6; unclear D gene. The CDR3 runs to 11 residues. V was pared by 5 bases and J by 7 bases, with 3 bases between. Germline V gene lookup returns CDR1 MDHEN and CDR2 SYDVKM. CDR3 in DNA: TGTGCCAGCAGTGTCAATTCACCCCTCCACTTT. It codes for CASSVNSPLHF. The full variable domain, completed using reference TRBV28 and TRBJ1-6, is DVKVTQSSRYLVKRTGEKVFLECVQDMDHENMFWYRQDPGLGLRLIYFSYDVKMKEKGDIPEGYSVSREKKERFSLILESASTNQTSMYLCASSVNSPLHFGNGTRLTVT.

This clonotype showed up just a few times. V usage is TRBV6-1 and J usage is TRBJ2-7; 8 bases map to TRBD2. J was trimmed by 1 base and V by 6 bases; bases with no gene match: 5. The CDR3 runs 14 residues. CDR1 is MNHNS, CDR2 SASEGT, per germline. CDR3: CASRSPGGSYEQYF. The CDR3 nucleotides are TGTGCCAGCAGGAGTCCGGGGGGGTCCTACGAGCAGTACTTC.

This chain links TRBV15 with TRBJ2-1; 13 bases are a match to TRBD2. The CDR3 spans 20 residues. CDR1 and CDR2 (germline): LNHNV, YYDKDF (reference sequence). V dropped 0 bases and J dropped 6; count of bases not matched to a gene: 14. The CDR3 DNA sequence: TGTGCCACCAGCAGAGATCATTTTGGACTAGCGGGAGCACGTCCCAATGAGCAGTTCTTC. Translated: CATSRDHFGLAGARPNEQFF.

This clonotype has more than one count but fewer than ten. CDR3: CASSFSGSSDTQYF. CDR3 nucleotides: TGTGCCAGCAGCTTTAGCGGGTCCTCAGATACGCAGTATTTT. V gene TRBV5-6 combines with J gene TRBJ2-3; TRBD2 agrees at 7 bases. The CDR3 contains 14 residues. CDR1 is SGHDT and CDR2 is YYEEEE in the germline V gene. J lost 4 bases, V lost 2 bases, and 4 bases had no gene match.

This clonotype was counted between two and nine times. V is TRBV28 and J is TRBJ1-1; D might be TRBD1 (6 bases). The CDR3 covers 15 residues. Trimming stripped 5 bases from V and 5 bases from J, with 18 bases between. Germline-derived CDR1 and CDR2 are MDHEN and SYDVKM. CDR3 in DNA: TGTGCCAGCAGTCCTACCGGGACACCGGGGACTGAAGCTTTCTTT. The encoded protein is CASSPTGTPGTEAFF.

This clonotype was counted between two and nine times. This chain links TRBV7-9 with TRBJ2-7, with D possibly matching TRBD2 (7 bases). Trimming left V 3 bases short and J 7 bases short, with 13 bases between. Germline CDR1 SEHNR, CDR2 FQNEAQ (reference sequence). The CDR3 runs 13 residues. CDR3 coding DNA: TGTGCCAGCAGCTTCGGGGGGCTAGGAGAGCAGTACTTC. Translating gives CASSFGGLGEQYF.

This clonotype was recorded at least ten times. The CDR3 DNA reads TGTGCCAGCAGTTTAGATCTTGGGCAGGGTGGTCGCAATGAGCAGTTCTTC. Translated: CASSLDLGQGGRNEQFF. The V call is TRBV12-3 or TRBV12-4, the J call TRBJ2-1, with D possibly matching TRBD1 (5 bases). The CDR3 loop spans 17 amino acids. V was shortened by 1 base and J by 6 bases, with 19 bases between the two germline ends.

This clonotype was observed a few times. The chain is built from TRBV5-5 and TRBJ1-5; D gene ambiguous. Trimming stripped 3 bases from V and 2 bases from J, with 15 bases between. The CDR3 has 16 residues. Germline V gene sequence: CDR1 SGHKS, CDR2 YYEKEE (reference sequence). The CDR3 sequence: CASSSSLNLGNQPQHF. CDR3 bases: TGTGCCAGCAGCTCCTCCCTTAACCTTGGCAATCAGCCCCAGCATTTT.

This clonotype has more than one count but fewer than ten. The chain is built from TRBV29-1 and TRBJ2-7; tentative D call: TRBD2 (6 bases). CDR1 and CDR2 from the germline V gene are SQVTM and ANQGSEA. V lost 1 base and J lost 6, with 10 bases in between. CDR3 length: 12 residues. The CDR3 DNA follows: TGCAGCGTTGAAGCGGGAGTGGCCGAGCAGTACTTC. It codes for CSVEAGVAEQYF.

The chain couples TRBV11-2 to TRBJ2-7; either TRBD1 or TRBD2 may fit D (5 bases each). With 5 bases removed from V and 3 bases from J, the gap between germline ends came to 14 bases. Germline CDR1 SGHAT, CDR2 FQNNGV. CDR3 size: 14 residues. For the CDR3, the DNA is TGTGCCAGCAGCCTAACGGGACCCAACTACGAGCAGTACTTC. Translating gives CASSLTGPNYEQYF.

This clonotype was observed a few times. V and J are TRBV29-1 and TRBJ2-5; 8 bases line up with TRBD1. This CDR3 spans 18 amino acids. V dropped 6 bases and J dropped 4; count of bases not matched to a gene: 22. Germline V gene sequence: CDR1 SQVTM, CDR2 ANQGSEA. CDR3 sequence: CSVDPVGTGFGQRETQYF. Written as DNA, the CDR3 is TGCAGCGTAGATCCCGTCGGGACAGGTTTTGGTCAACGAGAGACCCAGTACTTC. The whole variable domain, remainder taken from reference TRBV29-1 and TRBJ2-5, is SAVISQKPSRDICQRGTSLTIQCQVDSQVTMMFWYRQQPGQSLTLIATANQGSEATYESGFVIDKFPISRPNLTFSTLTVSNMSPEDSSIYLCSVDPVGTGFGQRETQYFGPGTRLLVL.

This clonotype was observed a handful of times. The chain has TRBV20-1 and TRBJ1-1, with a possible D match to TRBD1 (5 bases). The CDR3 sequence is 16 residues long. Germline assignment: CDR1 DFQATT and CDR2 SNEGSKA (reference sequence). The V end was cut by 3 bases, the J end by 0 bases, with 17 bases between. Here the CDR3 reads CSASGRGRVLNTEAFF. CDR3 DNA: TGCAGTGCTAGCGGTCGGGGACGGGTGCTGAACACTGAAGCTTTCTTT.